Each of the 27 T cell receptor beta chains below was sequenced from the same sample in a study of vaccination effects on CD4 cells after COVID-19. Sequencing used immunoSEQ multiplex PCR; TCRdb keeps in-frame clones, though not all of them. The table has 21,000 or so clones, roughly four fifths seen once. Ahead of sequencing, the ViraFEST assay grew antigen-specific CD4+ T cells using viral peptide pools. Having been cultured for approximately ten days, the cells underwent CD4+ T cell isolation. By PCR, the person was confirmed to have had SARS-CoV-2 infection between March and December 2020. These receptors have no identified antigens. Sequenced material: CD4+ T cells from PBMCs cultured with a peptide pool, taken before COVID-19 vaccination. The source of these receptors is a human donor who had a prior SARS-CoV-2 infection.

In DNA, the CDR3 is TGTGCCACCACGAGCTACAATGAGCAGTTCTTC. Amino acid sequence: CATTSYNEQFF. The rearrangement links TRBV2 to TRBJ2-1; D is ambiguous. Germline CDR1 SNHLY, CDR2 FYNNEI. The V gene lost 10 bases and the J gene lost 3 bases, with 7 bases spanning the gap. The CDR3 extends over 11 amino acids. The full variable domain, its missing parts supplied by reference TRBV2 and TRBJ2-1, is EPEVTQTPSHQVTQMGQEVILRCVPISNHLYFYWYRQILGQKVEFLVSFYNNEISEKSEIFDDQFSVERPDGSNFTLKIRSTKLEDSAMYFCATTSYNEQFFGPGTRLTVL.

This clone was recorded a few times. The V and J genes are TRBV2 and TRBJ2-7; D possibly matches TRBD1 or TRBD2 (6 bases each). The V end was cut by 5 bases, the J end by 3 bases, with 17 bases between. The V gene's germline CDR1 is SNHLY and CDR2 FYNNEI. This CDR3 region has 15 residues. The CDR3 protein is CASSTGASRNYEQYF. The CDR3 DNA reads TGTGCCAGCAGTACGGGGGCTTCGAGAAACTACGAGCAGTACTTC.

The DNA for the CDR3 is TGTGCCACCGGAAGAGGCAACACAGATACGCAGTATTTT. Translating it yields CATGRGNTDTQYF. The chain uses TRBV6-5 and TRBJ2-3; no firm D call. The length of the CDR3 is 13 residues. CDR1 and CDR2 (germline): MNHEY, SVGAGI. With 10 bases removed from V and 2 bases from J, the gap between germline ends came to 13 bases.

This chain uses TRBV15 with TRBJ1-5; 7 nucleotides match TRBD1. The CDR3 is made up of 16 amino acids. V lost 3 bases, J lost 0 bases, and 5 bases stayed unmatched. Germline V gives CDR1 LNHNV, CDR2 YYDKDF (reference sequence). CDR3 sequence: CATSRQGGYSNQPQHF. As DNA, the CDR3 is TGTGCCACCAGCAGGCAGGGGGGGTATAGCAATCAGCCCCAGCATTTT. The full variable domain, completed using reference TRBV15 and TRBJ1-5, is DAMVIQNPRYQVTQFGKPVTLSCSQTLNHNVMYWYQQKSSQAPKLLFHYYDKDFNNEADTPDNFQSRRPNTSFCFLDIRSPGLGDTAMYLCATSRQGGYSNQPQHFGDGTRLSIL.

The chain combines TRBV12-3 or TRBV12-4 with TRBJ1-1; D gene uncertain. CDR3 length: 13 residues. The germline V and J ends were trimmed by 5 bases and 5 bases, with 12 bases remaining between them. For the CDR3, the DNA is TGTGCCAGCAGTCGAAAGGGTGAGACTGAAGCTTTCTTT. It yields the protein CASSRKGETEAFF.

The chain is built from TRBV14 and TRBJ1-1; D not resolved. The V end was cut by 10 bases, the J end by 10 bases, with 16 bases between. CDR1 is SGHDN and CDR2 is FVKESK in the germline V gene. The CDR3 totals 11 residues. The CDR3 here is CATLRRRGAFF. For the CDR3, the DNA is TGTGCCACCCTGAGACGGCGCGGAGCTTTCTTT.

The chain employs TRBV29-1 and TRBJ1-6; 8 nucleotides match TRBD1. The CDR3 totals 14 residues. Germline assignment: CDR1 SQVTM and CDR2 ANQGSEA. V was clipped by 4 bases and J by 7 bases; unmatched bases: 6. As DNA, the CDR3 is TGCAGCGTTGCCCTTGGACAGGGCAATTCACCCCTCCACTTT. Its translation is CSVALGQGNSPLHF. Together with reference TRBV29-1 and TRBJ1-6, the CDR3 gives the full variable domain: SAVISQKPSRDICQRGTSLTIQCQVDSQVTMMFWYRQQPGQSLTLIATANQGSEATYESGFVIDKFPISRPNLTFSTLTVSNMSPEDSSIYLCSVALGQGNSPLHFGNGTRLTVT.

This clone occurred once. V is TRBV5-5 and J is TRBJ2-1; 8 bases align to TRBD1. V lost 0 bases and J lost 5; bases outside the gene matches: 1. The CDR3 is made up of 14 amino acids. From germline, CDR1 is SGHKS and CDR2 YYEKEE (reference sequence). The CDR3 DNA is TGTGCCAGCAGCTTGGAGGACAGGGACAATGAGCAGTTCTTC. It yields the protein CASSLEDRDNEQFF.

J is TRBJ2-3 and V is TRBV7-2; TRBD2 matches 9 bases. This CDR3 comprises 16 residues. V shed 5 bases, J shed 0 bases, and the junction held 6 bases outside the gene matches. Germline loops: CDR1 SGHTA, CDR2 FQGNSA. This chain's CDR3 is CASSQFLAGSTDTQYF. CDR3 coding DNA: TGTGCCAGCAGCCAGTTCCTAGCGGGGAGCACAGATACGCAGTATTTT.

This chain links TRBV5-8 with TRBJ2-1, with unresolved D. CDR1 and CDR2 (germline): SGHTS, YDEGEE. V lost 2 bases and J 2 bases, leaving 5 bases between the germline ends. The CDR3 runs 13 residues. The CDR3 sequence is CASSLPPYNEQFF. The CDR3 coding sequence is TGTGCCAGCAGCTTACCCCCCTACAATGAGCAGTTCTTC. The full variable domain, rest sourced from reference TRBV5-8 and TRBJ2-1, is EAGVTQSPTHLIKTRGQQATLRCSPISGHTSVYWYQQALGLGLQFLLWYDEGEERNRGNFPPRFSGRQFPNYSSELNVNALELEDSALYLCASSLPPYNEQFFGPGTRLTVL.

The chain is built from TRBV18 and TRBJ2-3, with D tentatively TRBD1 or TRBD2 (5 bases each). The CDR3 loop spans 16 amino acids. Germline-derived CDR1 and CDR2 are KGHSH and LQKENI. The V end was cut by 6 bases, the J end by 1 base, with 17 bases between. DNA of the CDR3: TGTGCCAGCTCCGACCGACCCGGGGCCCGCACAGATACGCAGTATTTT. It translates to CASSDRPGARTDTQYF.

The J gene is TRBJ2-3, the V gene TRBV6-5; D gene uncertain. This CDR3 contains 15 residues. CDR1 and CDR2 (germline): MNHEY, SVGAGI. Trimming shortened V by 6 bases and J by 0 bases, and 13 bases separated the two germline ends. CDR3 bases: TGTGCCAGCAGCGTCGCTAGGTCTAGCACAGATACGCAGTATTTT. This sequence encodes CASSVARSSTDTQYF.

V gene TRBV12-3 or TRBV12-4 combines with J gene TRBJ1-1, with unresolved D. The CDR3 consists of 12 residues. The V end was cut by 3 bases, the J end by 7 bases, with 9 bases between. CDR3 DNA sequence: TGTGCCAGCAGTTTCACCGATCTTGAAGCTTTCTTT. This sequence encodes CASSFTDLEAFF.

This sequence joins TRBV13 and TRBJ2-7; 11 nucleotides match TRBD1. Per germline, CDR1 PRHDT and CDR2 FYEKMQ (reference sequence). The trim removed 5 bases at V and 5 bases at J, leaving 11 bases unmatched. This CDR3 region has 16 residues. CDR3 nucleotide sequence: TGTGCCAGCAGCCTCCTCCGGGACAGGGGGAAGGACGAGCAGTACTTC. It encodes CASSLLRDRGKDEQYF. Complete variable domain (other parts from reference TRBV13 and TRBJ2-7): AAGVIQSPRHLIKEKRETATLKCYPIPRHDTVYWYQQGPGQDPQFLISFYEKMQSDKGSIPDRFSAQQFSDYHSELNMSSLELGDSALYFCASSLLRDRGKDEQYFGPGTRLTVT.

The rearrangement uses TRBV6-5 and TRBJ1-4, with 9 bases matching TRBD1. Germline values: CDR1 MNHEY, CDR2 SVGAGI. This CDR3 contains 14 residues. The J segment lost 5 bases and the V segment lost 5 bases, leaving 3 bases of the junction unmatched. The CDR3 reads CASSRQGGNEKLFF. In DNA, the CDR3 is TGTGCCAGCAGTCGACAGGGGGGAAATGAAAAACTGTTTTTT.

CDR3 sequence (DNA): TGTGCCAGCAGTATCGGGGGGGCTGGGGAGACCCAGTACTTC. Its protein is CASSIGGAGETQYF. The chain carries TRBV25-1 and TRBJ2-5; the match to TRBD2 covers 8 bases. The CDR3 spans 14 residues. Germline CDR1 MGHDK, CDR2 SYGVNS. J was trimmed by 5 bases and V by 5 bases; bases with no gene match: 7.

The chain is built from TRBV3-1 (or the pseudogene TRBV3-2) and TRBJ1-3, with D unresolved. The germline V gene encodes CDR1 LGHDT and CDR2 YNNKEL (reference sequence). This CDR3 comprises 15 residues. The V and J ends lost 2 bases and 0 bases respectively, with 8 bases between them. The CDR3 is CASSQRADSGNTIYF. The CDR3 DNA reads as TGTGCCAGCAGCCAACGGGCGGACTCTGGAAACACCATATATTTT.

This clone was found a few times. The rearrangement uses TRBV19 and TRBJ2-1; 8 bases map to TRBD1. Germline V gene data show CDR1 as LNHDA and CDR2 as SQIVND (reference sequence). Unmatched junction bases numbered 8, after V lost 11 bases and J lost 5 bases. The CDR3 totals 13 residues. CDR3 coding DNA: TGTGCCGCAGGCAGGGGGCTTCACAATGAGCAGTTCTTC. Amino acids: CAAGRGLHNEQFF.

This clone was found a few times. The rearrangement links TRBV7-2 to TRBJ2-7; the match to TRBD2 covers 9 bases. This CDR3 spans 14 amino acids. The V gene end was trimmed by 2 bases and the J gene end by 6 bases; junction bases not matched to a gene: 5. CDR1 and CDR2 from the germline V gene are SGHTA and FQGNSA. CDR3: CASSLTKREVEQYF. The CDR3 nucleotides are TGTGCCAGCAGCTTAACAAAGCGGGAGGTCGAGCAGTACTTC.

The V and J genes are TRBV20-1 and TRBJ1-1; perhaps TRBD1 as D (5 bases). This CDR3 region has 11 residues. Deletions cut 6 bases from V and 8 bases from J, with 13 bases between. The germline V gene encodes CDR1 DFQATT and CDR2 SNEGSKA (reference sequence). The CDR3 DNA is TGCAGTGCGGGGGGGGTTAAGGAAGCTTTCTTT. It specifies CSAGGVKEAFF.

The gene calls are TRBV6-1 and TRBJ1-2, with unresolved D. Per the germline V gene, CDR1 is MNHNS and CDR2 is SASEGT. This CDR3 contains 12 residues. V was cut by 2 bases and J by 6 bases, with 7 bases left in between. CDR3 protein: CASSEYGDGYTF. The CDR3 bases are TGTGCCAGCAGTGAATATGGAGATGGCTACACCTTC.

This clone was counted between two and nine times. The chain combines TRBV5-4 with TRBJ1-1, with TRBD1 identical over 8 bases. The CDR3 is 14 amino acids. Germline V gene sequence: CDR1 SGHNT, CDR2 YYREEE (reference sequence). The junction had 8 bases not matched to a gene; V was cut back by 4 bases and J by 6 bases. The chain's CDR3 is CASSTEQGVPEAFF. The CDR3 DNA follows: TGTGCCAGCAGCACTGAACAGGGGGTCCCTGAAGCTTTCTTT.

The chain recombines TRBV2 with TRBJ2-7; 9 nucleotides match TRBD2. This CDR3 comprises 14 residues. After removal of 5 bases from V and 0 bases from J, the junction contained 2 bases not matched to a gene. From germline, CDR1 is SNHLY and CDR2 FYNNEI. The CDR3 coding sequence is TGTGCCAGCAGTTATAGCGGGAGCTCCTACGAGCAGTACTTC. Amino acid sequence: CASSYSGSSYEQYF.

A few counts support this clone. The chain couples TRBV7-9 to TRBJ2-7; D is possibly TRBD1 or TRBD2 (5 bases each). Germline CDR1 and CDR2: SEHNR and FQNEAQ (reference sequence). CDR3 length equals 14 residues. V was shortened by 5 bases and J by 2 bases, with 13 bases between the two germline ends. In nucleotides, the CDR3 is TGTGCCAGCAGCGAACCGGGACCCACCTACGAGCAGTACTTC. It yields the protein CASSEPGPTYEQYF. Full variable domain (remainder filled in from reference TRBV7-9 and TRBJ2-7): DTGVSQNPRHKITKRGQNVTFRCDPISEHNRLYWYRQTLGQGPEFLTYFQNEAQLEKSRLLSDRFSAERPKGSFSTLEIQRTEQGDSAMYLCASSEPGPTYEQYFGPGTRLTVT.

V is TRBV6-5 and J is TRBJ2-7, with a tentative D call TRBD1 (6 bases). The CDR3 length is 13 residues. The ends were cut back, 6 bases at V and 9 bases at J, with 18 bases in the middle. Germline CDR1 MNHEY, CDR2 SVGAGI. The CDR3 here is CASRDPQGFGQYF. The CDR3 DNA sequence: TGTGCCAGCAGGGACCCACAGGGTTTCGGGCAGTACTTC.

The CDR3 here is CSASSGGWNQPQHF. The CDR3 coding sequence is TGCAGTGCTAGTTCGGGAGGGTGGAATCAGCCCCAGCATTTT. The chain combines TRBV20-1 with TRBJ1-5; D not certain. CDR3 length: 14 amino acids. In germline, CDR1 is DFQATT, CDR2 SNEGSKA (reference sequence). Trimming took 3 bases from V and 4 from J, leaving 13 bases between them.

This chain connects TRBV12-3 or TRBV12-4 to TRBJ1-2; D is perhaps TRBD1 (6 bases). Trimming left V 8 bases short and J 7 bases short, with 14 bases between. This CDR3 contains 12 residues. The CDR3 is CASHRVTFGYTF. DNA for the CDR3: TGTGCCAGCCACAGGGTTACATTTGGCTACACCTTC.